The rows below give T cell receptor beta chains drawn from one sample of a study of Graves' ophthalmopathy and Graves' hyperthyroidism. One entry per CDR3 protein, called by TCRdb with MiXCR from the multiplex PCR reads. The repertoire includes about 1.1 million distinct CDR3 sequences, 36% of them detected once, and around 10% sits in the top ten. Sequencing was carried out using peripheral blood or thyroid tissue (not recorded which). The origin of the receptors is an adult man with Graves' hyperthyroidism. The CDR3 runs from the conserved cysteine through the conserved F or W. Each record gives: D gene, V gene, clone size, J gene, CDR3 protein, CDR3 DNA. The D gene is left open where the match is weak. Clone sizes are given selectively: once, few, many, or a class where the clone is expanded.

d_gene: .; v_gene: TRBV2; abundance: .; j_gene: TRBJ2-6; CDR3aa: CASSERRSGANVLTF; CDR3nt: TGTGCCAGCAGTGAACGGAGGTCTGGGGCCAACGTCCTGACTTTC
d_gene: .; v_gene: TRBV10-3; abundance: many; j_gene: TRBJ2-7; CDR3aa: CAISGQGHYEQYF; CDR3nt: TGTGCCATCTCTGGCCAGGGGCACTACGAGCAGTACTTC
d_gene: .; v_gene: TRBV4-2; abundance: many; j_gene: TRBJ1-6; CDR3aa: CASSPDEEGSPLHF; CDR3nt: TGTGCCAGCAGCCCTGATGAAGAGGGTTCACCCCTCCACTTT
d_gene: .; v_gene: TRBV12-3/TRBV12-4; abundance: once; j_gene: TRBJ2-7; CDR3aa: CASSLMSYEHYF; CDR3nt: TGTGCCAGCAGTTTAATGTCCTACGAGCACTACTTC
d_gene: .; v_gene: TRBV9; abundance: many; j_gene: TRBJ1-2; CDR3aa: CASSVGIGPGVGGYTF; CDR3nt: TGTGCCAGCAGCGTAGGAATCGGGCCAGGGGTAGGTGGCTACACCTTC
d_gene: .; v_gene: TRBV14; abundance: many; j_gene: TRBJ2-5; CDR3aa: CASSQRKWGLQETQYF; CDR3nt: TGTGCCAGCAGCCAAAGGAAATGGGGACTTCAAGAGACCCAGTACTTC
d_gene: .; v_gene: TRBV19; abundance: .; j_gene: TRBJ1-1; CDR3aa: CASSVWQGFTQAFF; CDR3nt: TGTGCCAGTAGTGTTTGGCAGGGGTTTACTCAAGCTTTCTTT
d_gene: .; v_gene: TRBV4-3; abundance: few; j_gene: TRBJ1-4; CDR3aa: CASSQDPRTPATNEKLFF; CDR3nt: TGCGCCAGCAGCCAAGATCCAAGGACACCCGCAACTAATGAAAAACTGTTTTTT
d_gene: .; v_gene: TRBV11-2; abundance: few; j_gene: TRBJ2-5; CDR3aa: CASSPRIEETQYF; CDR3nt: TGTGCCAGCAGCCCCAGGATCGAAGAGACCCAGTACTTC
d_gene: .; v_gene: TRBV7-9; abundance: .; j_gene: TRBJ2-5; CDR3aa: CASSQALQETQYF; CDR3nt: TGCGCCAGCAGCCAAGCACTACAAGAGACCCAGTACTTC
d_gene: .; v_gene: TRBV20-1; abundance: many; j_gene: TRBJ1-1; CDR3aa: CSALVPKRGGITEAFF; CDR3nt: TGCAGTGCCCTAGTTCCAAAGAGAGGGGGAATCACTGAAGCTTTCTTT
d_gene: .; v_gene: TRBV7-9; abundance: many; j_gene: TRBJ2-7; CDR3aa: CASSLGGGAQGYEQYF; CDR3nt: TGTGCCAGCAGCTTAGGGGGGGGGGCGCAGGGCTACGAGCAGTACTTC
d_gene: .; v_gene: TRBV19; abundance: few; j_gene: TRBJ2-7; CDR3aa: CASSPRLKAHSYEQYF; CDR3nt: TGTGCCAGTAGTCCGCGATTAAAAGCTCACTCCTACGAGCAGTACTTC
d_gene: TRBD1; v_gene: TRBV6-5; abundance: few; j_gene: TRBJ2-7; CDR3aa: CASSQGTTGQGAREQYF; CDR3nt: TGTGCCAGCAGTCAAGGAACCACGGGACAGGGGGCACGGGAGCAGTACTTC
d_gene: .; v_gene: TRBV7-9; abundance: many; j_gene: TRBJ1-5; CDR3aa: CASSSGKGWGNQPQHF; CDR3nt: TGTGCCAGCAGCTCCGGGAAGGGCTGGGGCAATCAGCCCCAGCATTTT
d_gene: .; v_gene: TRBV29-1; abundance: many; j_gene: TRBJ1-1; CDR3aa: CSVEFRGTEAFF; CDR3nt: TGCAGCGTTGAATTTCGAGGGACTGAAGCTTTCTTT
d_gene: .; v_gene: TRBV29-1; abundance: many; j_gene: TRBJ2-2; CDR3aa: CSVDAGELFF; CDR3nt: TGCAGCGTTGATGCCGGGGAGCTGTTTTTT
d_gene: .; v_gene: TRBV7-9; abundance: .; j_gene: TRBJ2-5; CDR3aa: CASSSSMGLQETQYF; CDR3nt: TGTGCCAGCAGCTCCTCCATGGGTCTCCAAGAGACCCAGTACTTC
d_gene: .; v_gene: TRBV7-9; abundance: many; j_gene: TRBJ1-4; CDR3aa: CASSSEGRRREVF; CDR3nt: TGTGCCAGCAGCTCCGAGGGTAGGCGCCGAGAGGTATTT
d_gene: .; v_gene: TRBV10-2; abundance: .; j_gene: TRBJ2-5; CDR3aa: CASRDFNQPQYF; CDR3nt: TGCGCCAGCAGGGACTTCAATCAGCCCCAGTACTTC
d_gene: TRBD1; v_gene: TRBV10-2; abundance: .; j_gene: TRBJ1-2; CDR3aa: CASSEPDRASYTF; CDR3nt: TGCGCCAGCAGTGAGCCGGACAGGGCAAGCTACACCTTC
d_gene: .; v_gene: TRBV20-1; abundance: once; j_gene: TRBJ2-7; CDR3aa: CSASSHESSSQGSQQYF; CDR3nt: TGCAGTGCTAGTTCCCACGAGAGCTCCTCGCAGGGAAGTCAGCAGTACTTC
d_gene: .; v_gene: TRBV29-1; abundance: many; j_gene: TRBJ1-5; CDR3aa: CSVSGHSNQPQHF; CDR3nt: TGCAGCGTTTCCGGCCATAGCAATCAGCCCCAGCATTTT
d_gene: .; v_gene: TRBV27; abundance: many; j_gene: TRBJ1-6; CDR3aa: CASSLSGNSPLHF; CDR3nt: TGTGCCAGCAGCTTATCGGGTAATTCACCCCTCCACTTT
d_gene: TRBD2; v_gene: TRBV20-1; abundance: .; j_gene: TRBJ2-2; CDR3aa: CSAQWGGGRGTNTGELFF; CDR3nt: TGCAGTGCCCAATGGGGCGGGGGTAGAGGCACGAACACCGGGGAGCTGTTTTTT